The sequence of this T cell receptor (beta chain) was determined in a study of T cell responses to AZD1222 COVID-19 vaccine. Study-wide results and caveats: At baseline, seropositivity was found in only five or six AZD1222 recipients. There were mostly white British donors and more females than males, and clonal diversity was possibly underestimated.

The ends lost 6 bases at V and 7 bases at J; junction bases unmatched: 6. The length of the CDR3 is 14 residues. Germline V gives CDR1 MNHEY, CDR2 SVGAGI. Produced via immunoSEQ multiplex PCR; TCRdb's table is partial and in-frame only. Here the sample spans about 150,000 clones, 86% being singletons. In the case of this clone: The antigen remains unidentified.

J is TRBJ2-2 and V is TRBV6-5; 9 nucleotides match TRBD2. The TCR sequence derives from an adult in good health. Sequenced material: peripheral blood, taken on day 0 of MenACWY control vaccination. The DNA of the CDR3 is TGTGCCAGCAGAACGCTAGCGGGGCTCGGGGAGCTGTTTTTT. Its protein product is CASRTLAGLGELFF.